The source of this T cell receptor beta chain is a study of blood T cell repertoires in COVID-19. At the level of the study: The analysed material was cDNA or gDNA that came from T cells, B-cell-depleted T cells, or PBMCs.

Authors' methods: Estimation of nucleated cell counts relied on the amplification of reference gene primers. Some clones are missing from TCRdb's copy, which holds only in-frame ones; the method was immunoSEQ multiplex PCR. The D gene and trimming were derived from the DNA, and the V and J assignments and clone size from that table. The sample has some 93,000 clones, approximately 84% seen once. This CDR3 spans 13 amino acids. The V end was cut by 6 bases, the J end by 3 bases, with 12 bases between. Germline CDR1 is MNHEY and CDR2 is SVGAGI. Sequenced: peripheral blood. This receptor was identified in a man between 65 and 85 years old with acute or convalescent COVID-19. The chain combines TRBV6-5 with TRBJ2-7; D is possibly TRBD1 (5 bases). Written as DNA, the CDR3 is TGTGCCAGCAGCAGGGATATCGTCTACGAGCAGTACTTC. It encodes CASSRDIVYEQYF.